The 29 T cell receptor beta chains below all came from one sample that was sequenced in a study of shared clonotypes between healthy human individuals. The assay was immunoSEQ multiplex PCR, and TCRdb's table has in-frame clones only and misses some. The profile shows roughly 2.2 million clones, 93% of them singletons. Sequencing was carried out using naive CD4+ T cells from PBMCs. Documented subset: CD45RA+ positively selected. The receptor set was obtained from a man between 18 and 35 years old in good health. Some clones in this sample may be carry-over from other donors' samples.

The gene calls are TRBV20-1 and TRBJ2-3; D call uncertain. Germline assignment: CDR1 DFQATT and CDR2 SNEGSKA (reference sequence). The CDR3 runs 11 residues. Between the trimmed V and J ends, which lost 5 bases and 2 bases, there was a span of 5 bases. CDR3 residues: CSAGNTDTQYF. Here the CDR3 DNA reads TGCAGTGCTGGAAACACAGATACGCAGTATTTT.

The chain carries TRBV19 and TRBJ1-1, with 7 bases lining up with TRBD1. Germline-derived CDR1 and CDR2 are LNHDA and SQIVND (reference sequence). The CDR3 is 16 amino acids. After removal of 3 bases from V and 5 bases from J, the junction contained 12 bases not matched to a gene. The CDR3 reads CASSIRQGGFGTEAFF. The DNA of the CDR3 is TGTGCCAGTAGTATTAGACAGGGAGGGTTTGGAACTGAAGCTTTCTTT.

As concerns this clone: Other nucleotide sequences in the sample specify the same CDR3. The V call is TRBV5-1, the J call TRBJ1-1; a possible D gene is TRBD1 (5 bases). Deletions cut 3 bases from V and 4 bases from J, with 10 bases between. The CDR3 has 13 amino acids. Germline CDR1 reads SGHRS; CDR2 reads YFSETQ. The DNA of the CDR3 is TGCGCCAGCAGCTCGCAGGGTAGCACTGAAGCTTTCTTT. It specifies CASSSQGSTEAFF.

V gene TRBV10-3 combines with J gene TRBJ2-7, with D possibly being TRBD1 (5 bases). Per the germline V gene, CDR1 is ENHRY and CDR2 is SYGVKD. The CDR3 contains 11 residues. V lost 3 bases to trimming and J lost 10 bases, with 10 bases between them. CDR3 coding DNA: TGTGCCATCAGTGAAGGGGCCGGTCAGTACTTC. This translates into CAISEGAGQYF.

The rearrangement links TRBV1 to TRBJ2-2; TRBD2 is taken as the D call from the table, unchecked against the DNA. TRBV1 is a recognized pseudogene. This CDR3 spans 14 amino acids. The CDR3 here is CTSKTLAGEGELFF. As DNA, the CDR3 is TGCACCTCTAAAACCCTAGCGGGAGAAGGGGAGCTGTTTTTT.

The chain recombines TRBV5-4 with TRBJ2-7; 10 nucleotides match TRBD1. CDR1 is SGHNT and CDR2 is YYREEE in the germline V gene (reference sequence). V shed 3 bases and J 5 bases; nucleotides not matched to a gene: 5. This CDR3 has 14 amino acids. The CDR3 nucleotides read TGTGCCAGCAGCTGGAGACAGGGGGCGAACGAGCAGTACTTC. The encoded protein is CASSWRQGANEQYF.

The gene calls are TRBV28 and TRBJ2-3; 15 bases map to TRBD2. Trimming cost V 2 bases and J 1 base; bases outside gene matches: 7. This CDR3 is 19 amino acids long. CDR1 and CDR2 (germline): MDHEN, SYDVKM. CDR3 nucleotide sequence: TGTGCCAGCAGTTTAGGGACTAGCGGGAGGCGGGACGGCACAGATACGCAGTATTTT. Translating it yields CASSLGTSGRRDGTDTQYF. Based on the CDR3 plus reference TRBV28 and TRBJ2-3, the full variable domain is DVKVTQSSRYLVKRTGEKVFLECVQDMDHENMFWYRQDPGLGLRLIYFSYDVKMKEKGDIPEGYSVSREKKERFSLILESASTNQTSMYLCASSLGTSGRRDGTDTQYFGPGTRLTVL.

CDR3 sequence (DNA): TGTGCCAGCAGCGTAGCTGCAGGGGGCGGTTACAATGAGCAGTTCTTC. This gives the protein CASSVAAGGGYNEQFF. The chain joins TRBV9 to TRBJ2-1; 8 bases line up with TRBD1. V dropped 0 bases and J dropped 4; count of bases not matched to a gene: 6. Germline CDR1 SGDLS, CDR2 YYNGEE. CDR3 length equals 16 residues.

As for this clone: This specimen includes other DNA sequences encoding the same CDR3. The CDR3 reads CASSVGGDSNQPQHF. DNA for the CDR3: TGTGCCAGCAGCGTAGGTGGGGATAGCAATCAGCCCCAGCATTTT. The rearrangement joins TRBV9 to TRBJ1-5; no clear D gene. The CDR3 is 15 residues long. Trimming pared 0 bases from V and 0 bases from J, leaving 7 bases between. Germline CDR1 SGDLS, CDR2 YYNGEE. Full variable domain (missing parts from reference TRBV9 and TRBJ1-5): DSGVTQTPKHLITATGQRVTLRCSPRSGDLSVYWYQQSLDQGLQFLIQYYNGEERAKGNILERFSAQQFPDLHSELNLSSLELGDSALYFCASSVGGDSNQPQHFGDGTRLSIL.

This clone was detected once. The CDR3 DNA reads as TGTGCCAGCAGTTTAGTCTCCCCGGCGGGTTACGAGCAGTACTTC. It encodes CASSLVSPAGYEQYF. V gene TRBV27 combines with J gene TRBJ2-7; D is perhaps TRBD2 (5 bases). The CDR3 extends over 15 amino acids. The germline V and J ends were trimmed by 2 bases and 4 bases, with 15 bases remaining between them. Germline CDR1 is MNHEY and CDR2 is SMNVEV (reference sequence).

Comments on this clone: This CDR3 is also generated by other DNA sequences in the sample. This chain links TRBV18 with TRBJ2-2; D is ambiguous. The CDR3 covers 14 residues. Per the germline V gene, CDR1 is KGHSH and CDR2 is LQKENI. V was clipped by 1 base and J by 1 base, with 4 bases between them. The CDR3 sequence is CASSPLLNTGELFF. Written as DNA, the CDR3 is TGTGCCAGCTCACCACTCCTGAACACCGGGGAGCTGTTTTTT.

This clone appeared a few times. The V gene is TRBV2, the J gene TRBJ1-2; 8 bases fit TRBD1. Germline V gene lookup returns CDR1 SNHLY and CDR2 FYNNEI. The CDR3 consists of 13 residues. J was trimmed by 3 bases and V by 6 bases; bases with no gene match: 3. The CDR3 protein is CASRLQGDYGYTF. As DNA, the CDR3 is TGTGCCAGCAGGCTACAGGGGGACTATGGCTACACCTTC.

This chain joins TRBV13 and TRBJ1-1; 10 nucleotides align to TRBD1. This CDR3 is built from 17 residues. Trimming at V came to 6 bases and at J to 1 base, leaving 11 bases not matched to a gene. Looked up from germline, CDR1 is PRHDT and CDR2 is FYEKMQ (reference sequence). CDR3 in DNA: TGTGCCAGCAGACGTTTAATCGGGACAGGGGAGAACACTGAAGCTTTCTTT. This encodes CASRRLIGTGENTEAFF.

The CDR3 DNA reads as TGTGCCAGCAGCAAAATGGAGGTTTCCTTGGTGAACACTGAAGCTTTCTTT. Protein sequence: CASSKMEVSLVNTEAFF. This chain uses TRBV21-1 with TRBJ1-1. TRBV21-1 counts as a pseudogene. CDR3 length: 17 residues.

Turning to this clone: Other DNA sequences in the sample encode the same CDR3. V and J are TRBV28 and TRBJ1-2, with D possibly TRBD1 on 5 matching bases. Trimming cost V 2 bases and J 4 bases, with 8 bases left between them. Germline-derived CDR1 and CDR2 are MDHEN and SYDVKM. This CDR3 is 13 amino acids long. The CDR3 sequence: CASSLTGGYGYTF. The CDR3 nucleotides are TGTGCCAGCAGTTTAACTGGGGGCTATGGCTACACCTTC.

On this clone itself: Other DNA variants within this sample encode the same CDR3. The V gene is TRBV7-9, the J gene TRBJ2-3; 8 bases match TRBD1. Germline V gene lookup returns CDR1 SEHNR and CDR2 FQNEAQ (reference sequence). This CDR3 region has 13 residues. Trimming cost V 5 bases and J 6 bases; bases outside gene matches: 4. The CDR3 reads CASSRTGTDTQYF. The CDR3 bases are TGTGCCAGCAGCCGGACAGGGACCGATACGCAGTATTTT.

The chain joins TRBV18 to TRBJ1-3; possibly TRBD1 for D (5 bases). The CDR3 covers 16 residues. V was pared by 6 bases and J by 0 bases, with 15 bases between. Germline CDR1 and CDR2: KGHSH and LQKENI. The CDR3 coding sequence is TGTGCCAGCTCGCATTCGGGACTCCTCTCTGGAAACACCATATATTTT. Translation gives CASSHSGLLSGNTIYF.

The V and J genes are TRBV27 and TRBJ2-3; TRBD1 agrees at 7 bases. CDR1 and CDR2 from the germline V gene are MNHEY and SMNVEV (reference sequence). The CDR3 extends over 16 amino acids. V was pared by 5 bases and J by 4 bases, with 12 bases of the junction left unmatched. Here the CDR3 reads CASSIEGAGGADTQYF. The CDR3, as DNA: TGTGCCAGCAGTATAGAGGGGGCGGGTGGGGCAGATACGCAGTATTTT.

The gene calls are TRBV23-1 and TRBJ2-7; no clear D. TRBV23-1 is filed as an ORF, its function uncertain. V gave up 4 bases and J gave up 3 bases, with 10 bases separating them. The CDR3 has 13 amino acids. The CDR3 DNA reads TGCGCCAGCAGTCGGCGGATCGACTACGAGCAGTACTTC. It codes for CASSRRIDYEQYF.

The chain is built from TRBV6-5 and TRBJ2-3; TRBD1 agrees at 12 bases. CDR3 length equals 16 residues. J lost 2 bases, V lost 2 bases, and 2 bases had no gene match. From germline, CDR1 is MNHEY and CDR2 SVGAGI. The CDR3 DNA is TGTGCCAGCAGTTACGGGACAGGGGGCCCCACAGATACGCAGTATTTT. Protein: CASSYGTGGPTDTQYF.

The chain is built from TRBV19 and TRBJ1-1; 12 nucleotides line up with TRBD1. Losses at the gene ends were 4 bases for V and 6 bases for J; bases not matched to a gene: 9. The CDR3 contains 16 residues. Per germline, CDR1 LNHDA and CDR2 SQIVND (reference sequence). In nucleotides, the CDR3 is TGTGCCAGTAGTACCTTCCGGGACAGGGGGCGACCTGAAGCTTTCTTT. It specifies CASSTFRDRGRPEAFF.

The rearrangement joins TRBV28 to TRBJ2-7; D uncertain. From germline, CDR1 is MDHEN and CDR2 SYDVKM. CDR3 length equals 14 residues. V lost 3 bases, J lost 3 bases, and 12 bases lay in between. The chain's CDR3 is CASSFDHQFYEQYF. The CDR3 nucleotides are TGTGCCAGCAGTTTTGACCACCAGTTCTACGAGCAGTACTTC.

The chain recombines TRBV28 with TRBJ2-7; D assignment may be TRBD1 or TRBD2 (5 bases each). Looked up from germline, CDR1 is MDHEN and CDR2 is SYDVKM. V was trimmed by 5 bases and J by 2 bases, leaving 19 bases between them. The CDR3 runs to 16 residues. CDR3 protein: CASSGPPGTGTYEQYF. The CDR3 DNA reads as TGTGCCAGCAGTGGACCCCCCGGGACGGGGACCTACGAGCAGTACTTC. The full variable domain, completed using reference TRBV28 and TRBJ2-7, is DVKVTQSSRYLVKRTGEKVFLECVQDMDHENMFWYRQDPGLGLRLIYFSYDVKMKEKGDIPEGYSVSREKKERFSLILESASTNQTSMYLCASSGPPGTGTYEQYFGPGTRLTVT.

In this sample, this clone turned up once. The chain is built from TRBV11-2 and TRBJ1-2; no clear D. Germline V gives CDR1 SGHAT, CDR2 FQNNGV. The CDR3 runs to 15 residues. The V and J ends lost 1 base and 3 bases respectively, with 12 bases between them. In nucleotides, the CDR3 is TGTGCCAGCAGCTTAGTAATTAGGGCGGACTATGGCTACACCTTC. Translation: CASSLVIRADYGYTF.

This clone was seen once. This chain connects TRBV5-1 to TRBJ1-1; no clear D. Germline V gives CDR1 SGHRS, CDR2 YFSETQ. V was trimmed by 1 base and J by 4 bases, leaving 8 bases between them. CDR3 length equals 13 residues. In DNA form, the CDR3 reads TGCGCCAGCAGCTTGACGGCGGCCACTGAAGCTTTCTTT. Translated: CASSLTAATEAFF. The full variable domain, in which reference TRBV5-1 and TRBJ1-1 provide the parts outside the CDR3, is KAGVTQTPRYLIKTRGQQVTLSCSPISGHRSVSWYQQTPGQGLQFLFEYFSETQRNKGNFPGRFSGRQFSNSRSEMNVSTLELGDSALYLCASSLTAATEAFFGQGTRLTVV.

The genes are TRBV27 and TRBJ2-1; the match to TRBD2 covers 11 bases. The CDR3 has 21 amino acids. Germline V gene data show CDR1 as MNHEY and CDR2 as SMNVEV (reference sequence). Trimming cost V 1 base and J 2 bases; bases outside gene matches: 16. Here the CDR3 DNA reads TGTGCCAGCAGTTTATATACCGTAAGGCTAGCGGGAGGCAGCCCCTACAATGAGCAGTTCTTC. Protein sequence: CASSLYTVRLAGGSPYNEQFF.

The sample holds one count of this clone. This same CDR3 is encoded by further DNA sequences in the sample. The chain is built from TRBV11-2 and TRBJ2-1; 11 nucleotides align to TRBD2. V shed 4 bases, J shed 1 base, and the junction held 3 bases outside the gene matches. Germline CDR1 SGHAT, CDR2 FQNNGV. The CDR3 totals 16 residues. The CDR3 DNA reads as TGTGCCAGCAGCTCCCTAGCGGGAGGTTCCTACAATGAGCAGTTCTTC. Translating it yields CASSSLAGGSYNEQFF.

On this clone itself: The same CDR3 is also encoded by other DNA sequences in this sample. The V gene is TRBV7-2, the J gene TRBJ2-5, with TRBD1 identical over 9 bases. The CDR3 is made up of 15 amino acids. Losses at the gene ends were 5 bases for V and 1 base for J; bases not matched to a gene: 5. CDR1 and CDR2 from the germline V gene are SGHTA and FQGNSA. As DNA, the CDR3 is TGTGCCAGCAGCCTGGGACAGGGCGGCCAAGAGACCCAGTACTTC. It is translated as CASSLGQGGQETQYF.

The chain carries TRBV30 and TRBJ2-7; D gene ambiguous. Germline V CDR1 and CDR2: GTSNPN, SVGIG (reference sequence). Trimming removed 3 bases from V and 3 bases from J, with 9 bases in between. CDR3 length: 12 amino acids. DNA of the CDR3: TGTGCCTGGAGGCCGTCTTACTACGAGCAGTACTTC. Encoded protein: CAWRPSYYEQYF.